These 20 T cell receptor beta chains were sequenced from one sample in a study of cytomegalovirus exposure and HLA in healthy donors (dated by TCRdb to the late 2010s). Libraries came from the immunoSEQ multiplex PCR assay. A mixture of 60 forward primers for TCR Vbeta segments and 13 reverse primers for TCR Jbeta segments was used in the multiplex PCR. TCRdb provides this immuneACCESS table in a form limited to in-frame rearrangements. Some clones are lacking; in checked studies, under half of them reflect an unresolved V gene, and why the rest are absent is not known. This sample holds about 160,000 clones; approximately 77% were observed only once. The top ten hold 2.2% of the sample. Sequencing was carried out using PBMCs. These receptors all stem from a man in his fifties in good health and CMV-seropositive.

The chain links TRBV7-2 to TRBJ2-1; 9 bases agree with TRBD1. V gave up 5 bases and J gave up 10 bases; unmatched junction bases: 9. Germline V gene sequence: CDR1 SGHTA, CDR2 FQGNSA. This CDR3 is 14 amino acids long. In DNA, the CDR3 is TGTGCCAGCAGCCGAGGACAGGGGAGTAGGGAGCAGTTCTTC. Encoded protein: CASSRGQGSREQFF. The entire variable domain, with the rest obtained from reference TRBV7-2 and TRBJ2-1, is as follows: GAGVSQSPSNKVTEKGKDVELRCDPISGHTALYWYRQSLGQGLEFLIYFQGNSAPDKSGLPSDRFSAERTGGSVSTLTIQRTQQEDSAVYLCASSRGQGSREQFFGPGTRLTVL.

J is TRBJ2-2 and V is TRBV2; D perhaps matches TRBD1 (6 bases). CDR1 and CDR2 from the germline V gene are SNHLY and FYNNEI. The CDR3 has 15 amino acids. V was pared by 2 bases and J by 6 bases, with 13 bases between. As DNA, the CDR3 is TGTGCCAGCAGTGAAAGGAGCAGGGGCGCCGGGGAGCTGTTTTTT. Translating gives CASSERSRGAGELFF.

The V gene is TRBV5-1, the J gene TRBJ1-6; D is possibly TRBD1 (5 bases). Trimming removed 1 base from V and 0 bases from J, with 14 bases in between. CDR3 size: 18 residues. Per the germline V gene, CDR1 is SGHRS and CDR2 is YFSETQ. The DNA of the CDR3 is TGCGCCAGCAGCTTGCAGGGCAGGGCCAGCTCCTATAATTCACCCCTCCACTTT. Encoded protein: CASSLQGRASSYNSPLHF.

V and J are TRBV9 and TRBJ1-2; the match to TRBD1 covers 8 bases. The CDR3 is made up of 16 amino acids. V shed 0 bases and J 8 bases; nucleotides not matched to a gene: 12. Germline CDR1 reads SGDLS; CDR2 reads YYNGEE. The CDR3 DNA reads as TGTGCCAGCAGCGTAGGGCAGGGGGCGAATATTTTGGGCTACACCTTC. As protein: CASSVGQGANILGYTF.

CDR3 in amino acids: CASSVASDSRYEQFF. The CDR3 DNA reads as TGTGCCAGCAGCGTAGCTTCGGACAGTCGGTATGAGCAGTTCTTC. The V call is TRBV9, the J call TRBJ2-1; tentatively, D is TRBD1 (6 bases). The CDR3 is made up of 15 amino acids. V lost 0 bases, J lost 8 bases, and 15 bases lay in between. The germline CDR1 and CDR2 sequences are SGDLS and YYNGEE.

The J gene is TRBJ1-2, the V gene TRBV27, with TRBD1 identical over 7 bases. Germline assignment: CDR1 MNHEY and CDR2 SMNVEV (reference sequence). The V and J ends lost 3 bases and 8 bases, in that order; junction bases with no gene match: 6. The CDR3 extends over 13 amino acids. The CDR3 coding sequence is TGTGCCAGCAGTTTCGACAGGGTGGGCGGCTACACCTTC. Translating it yields CASSFDRVGGYTF.

The chain couples TRBV10-1 to TRBJ1-5; maybe TRBD1 (5 bases). CDR1 and CDR2 from the germline V gene are WNHNN and SYGVQD (reference sequence). CDR3 length equals 18 residues. The germline V and J ends were trimmed by 4 bases and 2 bases, with 21 bases remaining between them. The CDR3: CASSGKDRPYEGNQPQHF. In DNA form, the CDR3 reads TGCGCCAGCAGTGGGAAAGACAGACCTTATGAAGGCAATCAGCCCCAGCATTTT.

This clone was seen more than once but under ten times. The chain recombines TRBV7-8 with TRBJ2-7; TRBD1 is a possible D gene (5 bases). Trimming shortened V by 5 bases and J by 5 bases, and 19 bases separated the two germline ends. This CDR3 spans 15 amino acids. The germline gives CDR1 SGHVS, CDR2 FQNEAQ. The CDR3 is CASSPTRVGWNEQYF. The DNA of the CDR3 is TGTGCCAGCAGCCCTACCAGGGTAGGATGGAACGAGCAGTACTTC. The entire variable domain, with the rest obtained from reference TRBV7-8 and TRBJ2-7, is as follows: GAGVSQSPRYKVAKRGQDVALRCDPISGHVSLFWYQQALGQGPEFLTYFQNEAQLDKSGLPSDRFFAERPEGSVSTLKIQRTQQEDSAVYLCASSPTRVGWNEQYFGPGTRLTVT.

A single count supports this clone. This chain uses TRBV7-2 with TRBJ1-6, with D unclear. The V end lost 0 bases, the J end lost 9 bases, and 6 bases lay between the germline ends. The germline V gene encodes CDR1 SGHTA and CDR2 FQGNSA. This CDR3 region has 13 residues. The chain's CDR3 is CASSLARVSPLHF. CDR3 bases: TGTGCCAGCAGCTTAGCGAGGGTTTCACCCCTCCACTTT.

This rearrangement joins TRBV7-2 to TRBJ1-5, with a possible D match to TRBD1 (6 bases). The V gene's germline CDR1 is SGHTA and CDR2 FQGNSA. V lost 2 bases, J lost 6 bases, and 11 bases lay in between. The CDR3 is 14 residues long. The CDR3 loop reads CASSLLGGRQPQHF. The CDR3 DNA is TGTGCCAGCAGCTTACTCGGGGGGCGTCAGCCCCAGCATTTT. The full variable domain, in which reference TRBV7-2 and TRBJ1-5 provide the parts outside the CDR3, is GAGVSQSPSNKVTEKGKDVELRCDPISGHTALYWYRQSLGQGLEFLIYFQGNSAPDKSGLPSDRFSAERTGGSVSTLTIQRTQQEDSAVYLCASSLLGGRQPQHFGDGTRLSIL.

The CDR3 protein is CASSSRQGSTDTQYF. The CDR3 nucleotides read TGTGCCAGCAGCTCCCGACAGGGTAGCACAGATACGCAGTATTTT. The V gene is TRBV7-9, the J gene TRBJ2-3, with TRBD1 matching over 7 bases. J was trimmed by 0 bases and V by 4 bases; bases with no gene match: 4. Germline-derived CDR1 and CDR2 are SEHNR and FQNEAQ (reference sequence). The CDR3 sequence is 15 residues long.

J is TRBJ2-1 and V is TRBV11-3, with 10 bases aligning to TRBD2. Germline CDR1 SGHNT, CDR2 YENEEA. Trimming at V came to 5 bases and at J to 7 bases, leaving 8 bases not matched to a gene. The CDR3 spans 15 residues. The CDR3 nucleotides read TGTGCCAGCAGCAATAGGGCTAGCGGGGGTAATGAGCAGTTCTTC. This codes for CASSNRASGGNEQFF.

The chain recombines TRBV5-6 with TRBJ2-7, with TRBD1 identical over 8 bases. V lost 2 bases and J lost 7; bases outside the gene matches: 14. Germline loops: CDR1 SGHDT, CDR2 YYEEEE. The CDR3 runs to 16 residues. Written as DNA, the CDR3 is TGTGCCAGCAGCTTCCGGCAGACAGGGGATCGTGTAGAGCAGTACTTC. Residues: CASSFRQTGDRVEQYF.

The chain combines TRBV19 with TRBJ1-5; TRBD1 is a possible D gene (6 bases). The length of the CDR3 is 15 residues. Trimming stripped 3 bases from V and 5 bases from J, with 14 bases between. CDR1 and CDR2 from the germline V gene are LNHDA and SQIVND (reference sequence). The CDR3 spells CASSIYYRDHQPQHF. The CDR3 coding sequence is TGTGCCAGTAGTATTTACTACAGGGATCATCAGCCCCAGCATTTT.

J is TRBJ2-1 and V is TRBV11-3; TRBD2 aligns across 13 bases. The ends lost 5 bases at V and 4 bases at J; junction bases unmatched: 5. Germline V gene sequence: CDR1 SGHNT, CDR2 YENEEA. The CDR3 contains 16 residues. The DNA for the CDR3 is TGTGCCAGCAGCGCTCCGGGACTAGCGGGATACAATGAGCAGTTCTTC. Amino acids: CASSAPGLAGYNEQFF.

The chain carries TRBV19 and TRBJ1-5, with D possibly matching TRBD1 (5 bases). The ends were cut back, 5 bases at V and 0 bases at J, with 14 bases in the middle. Germline V lookup: CDR1 LNHDA, CDR2 SQIVND (reference sequence). The length of the CDR3 is 16 residues. The CDR3 bases are TGTGCCAGTAGTCCCGGAGCCGGGGGTAGCAATCAGCCCCAGCATTTT. Translation: CASSPGAGGSNQPQHF.

V is TRBV18 and J is TRBJ2-1; 10 nucleotides line up with TRBD1. CDR3 size: 15 residues. CDR1 is KGHSH, CDR2 LQKENI, per germline. After removal of 3 bases from V and 4 bases from J, the junction contained 3 bases not matched to a gene. CDR3 protein: CASSPDRGRYNEQFF. Here the CDR3 DNA reads TGTGCCAGCTCACCCGACAGGGGGCGTTACAATGAGCAGTTCTTC.

This clone was recorded only once. This chain uses TRBV5-6 with TRBJ1-2, with 7 bases matching TRBD1. The V and J ends lost 3 bases and 8 bases, in that order; junction bases with no gene match: 4. Per the germline V gene, CDR1 is SGHDT and CDR2 is YYEEEE. The CDR3 consists of 12 residues. Here the CDR3 reads CASSYDRVGYTF. In DNA, the CDR3 is TGTGCCAGCAGCTATGACAGGGTGGGCTACACCTTC.

The genes are TRBV21-1 and TRBJ2-7; the table's D call, TRBD1, has no DNA check behind it. TRBV21-1 is classified as a pseudogene. CDR3 length: 12 amino acids. Here the CDR3 DNA reads TGTGCCAGCTCGGTAGGGGGCTACGAGCAGTACTTC. Amino acids: CASSVGGYEQYF.

The chain couples TRBV2 to TRBJ1-3; 9 nucleotides align to TRBD1. From germline, CDR1 is SNHLY and CDR2 FYNNEI. Trimming cost V 6 bases and J 8 bases; bases outside gene matches: 8. The length of the CDR3 is 14 residues. CDR3 DNA: TGTGCCAGCAGCTCGGGACAGGGAAGAGACACCATATATTTT. As protein: CASSSGQGRDTIYF.